In its sample, the clone carrying this T cell receptor beta chain was seen many times. Antigen unknown. The record originates from a study of early T cells in non-severe SARS-CoV-2 infection. The overall study: Bulk RNA from unsorted whole blood was sequenced; chains were unpaired. Broader study findings: Using VDJdb, the matching emphasized anti-spike CD8 responses while missing private and CD4 specificities.

The TCR library protocol was used to attach unique molecular identifiers. These identifiers were attached to individual cDNA molecules. TCRdb re-analysed the 5' RACE reads in MiXCR, keeping a single row per CDR3 protein. The sample holds 63,000 or so distinct CDR3 sequences, roughly 11% seen once. This CDR3 contains 12 residues. Germline assignment: CDR1 SQVTM and CDR2 ANQGSEA. The V end was cut by 3 bases, the J end by 3 bases, with 7 bases between. The specimen was whole blood, collected at baseline. The origin of this receptor is an adult who was a healthcare worker with PCR-confirmed SARS-CoV-2 infection or an uninfected control (not recorded which). The chain uses TRBV29-1 and TRBJ2-3, with a weak D call TRBD2 (5 bases). This CDR3 reads CSVDRRTDTQYF. Here the CDR3 DNA reads TGCAGCGTTGATCGGAGGACAGATACGCAGTATTTT.